The source of this TCR beta chain is a study of Tregs in tolerant kidney transplant recipients. Study overall: Sorting of CD4+CD25+CD127- cells followed approximately 3-day belatacept mixed lymphocyte reactions, sometimes with roughly five-day graft donor restimulation. Sorting used antibodies to exclude donor cells.

Germline loops: CDR1 DFQATT, CDR2 SNEGSKA (reference sequence). The CDR3 consists of 11 residues. The V gene lost 5 bases and the J gene lost 4 bases, with 8 bases spanning the gap. For this clone: Its specificity is not known.

Study findings and constraints: Findings come from small patient numbers and require larger validation. Activated donor B cell expansion appeared to reveal the most relevant donor-specific TCRbeta repertoire.

Here immunoSEQ multiplex PCR was the method, and the copy in TCRdb shows in-frame clones only, minus some. The profile shows some 15,000 clones, over 50% of them singletons. The chain recombines TRBV20-1 with TRBJ2-5; unclear D gene. Sequencing used Tregs from blood cultured with allogeneic cells. The clonotype was recovered from a human donor in good health. DNA of the CDR3: TGCAGTGCTGCCGAGAGAGAGACCCAGTACTTC. It specifies CSAAERETQYF.